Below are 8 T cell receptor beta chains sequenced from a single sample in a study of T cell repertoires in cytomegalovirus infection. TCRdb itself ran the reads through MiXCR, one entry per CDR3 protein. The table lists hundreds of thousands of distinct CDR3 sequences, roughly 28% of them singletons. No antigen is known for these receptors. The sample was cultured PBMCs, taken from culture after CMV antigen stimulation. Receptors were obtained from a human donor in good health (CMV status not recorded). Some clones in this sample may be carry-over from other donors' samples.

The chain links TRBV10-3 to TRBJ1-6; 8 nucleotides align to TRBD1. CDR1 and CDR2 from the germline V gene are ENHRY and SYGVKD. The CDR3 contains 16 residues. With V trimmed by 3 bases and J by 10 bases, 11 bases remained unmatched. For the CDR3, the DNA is TGTGCCATCAGTGATGGACAGGGAGGGAAGGGATCACCCCTCCACTTT. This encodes CAISDGQGGKGSPLHF.

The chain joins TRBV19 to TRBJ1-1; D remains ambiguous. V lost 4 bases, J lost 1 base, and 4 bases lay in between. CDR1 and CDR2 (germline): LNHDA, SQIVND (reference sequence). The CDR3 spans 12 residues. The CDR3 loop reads CASSKQNTEAFF. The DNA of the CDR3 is TGTGCCAGTAGTAAGCAGAACACTGAAGCTTTCTTT.

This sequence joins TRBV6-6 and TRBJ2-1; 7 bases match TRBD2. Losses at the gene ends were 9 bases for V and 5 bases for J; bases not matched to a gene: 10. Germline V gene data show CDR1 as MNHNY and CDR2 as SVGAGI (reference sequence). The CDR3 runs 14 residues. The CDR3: CASDPRTRDNEQFF. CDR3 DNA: TGTGCCAGTGACCCTAGGACTAGGGACAATGAGCAGTTCTTC.

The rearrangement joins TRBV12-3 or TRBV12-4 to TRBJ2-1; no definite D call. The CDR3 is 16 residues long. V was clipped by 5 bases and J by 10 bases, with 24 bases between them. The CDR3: CASSTKQSTTGREQFF. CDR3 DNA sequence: TGTGCCAGCAGTACAAAACAGTCCACAACCGGCAGGGAGCAGTTCTTC.

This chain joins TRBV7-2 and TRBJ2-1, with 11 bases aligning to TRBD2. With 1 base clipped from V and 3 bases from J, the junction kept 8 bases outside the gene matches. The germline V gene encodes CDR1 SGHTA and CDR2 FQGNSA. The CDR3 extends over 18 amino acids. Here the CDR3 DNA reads TGTGCCAGCAGCTTAGGGGGGACTAGCGGTCAGATCTACAATGAGCAGTTCTTC. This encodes CASSLGGTSGQIYNEQFF.

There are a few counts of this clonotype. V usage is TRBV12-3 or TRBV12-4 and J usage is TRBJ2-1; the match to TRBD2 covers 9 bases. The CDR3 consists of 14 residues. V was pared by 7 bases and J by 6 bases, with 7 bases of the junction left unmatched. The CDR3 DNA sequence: TGTGCCAGCACGGCTAGCGGGGCCACCAATGAGCAGTTCTTC. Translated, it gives CASTASGATNEQFF.

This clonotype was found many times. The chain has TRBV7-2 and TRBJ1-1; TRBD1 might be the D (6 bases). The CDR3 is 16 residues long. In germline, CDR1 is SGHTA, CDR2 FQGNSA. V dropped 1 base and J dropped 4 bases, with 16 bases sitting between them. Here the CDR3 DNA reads TGTGCCAGCAGCTTAGTTGCAGGGGAGAGTTCCACTGAAGCTTTCTTT. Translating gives CASSLVAGESSTEAFF.

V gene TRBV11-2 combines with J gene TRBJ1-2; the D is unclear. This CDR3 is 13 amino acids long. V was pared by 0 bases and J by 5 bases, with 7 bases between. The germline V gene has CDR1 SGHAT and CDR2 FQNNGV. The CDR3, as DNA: TGTGCCAGCAGCTTAGATCGGTATTATGGCTACACCTTC. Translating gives CASSLDRYYGYTF. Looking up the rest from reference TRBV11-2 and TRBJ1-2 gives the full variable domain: EAGVAQSPRYKIIEKRQSVAFWCNPISGHATLYWYQQILGQGPKLLIQFQNNGVVDDSQLPKDRFSAERLKGVDSTLKIQPAKLEDSAVYLCASSLDRYYGYTFGSGTRLTVV.